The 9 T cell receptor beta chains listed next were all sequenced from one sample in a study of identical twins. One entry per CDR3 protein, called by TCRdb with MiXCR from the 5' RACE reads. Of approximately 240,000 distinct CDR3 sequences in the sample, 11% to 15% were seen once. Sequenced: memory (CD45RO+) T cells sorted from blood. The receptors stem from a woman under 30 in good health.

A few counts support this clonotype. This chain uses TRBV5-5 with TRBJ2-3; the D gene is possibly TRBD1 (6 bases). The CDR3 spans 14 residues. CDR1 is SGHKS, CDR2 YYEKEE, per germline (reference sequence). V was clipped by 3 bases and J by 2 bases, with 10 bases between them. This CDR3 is CASSSGQNTDTQYF. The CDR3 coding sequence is TGTGCCAGCAGCTCCGGACAGAACACAGATACGCAGTATTTT.

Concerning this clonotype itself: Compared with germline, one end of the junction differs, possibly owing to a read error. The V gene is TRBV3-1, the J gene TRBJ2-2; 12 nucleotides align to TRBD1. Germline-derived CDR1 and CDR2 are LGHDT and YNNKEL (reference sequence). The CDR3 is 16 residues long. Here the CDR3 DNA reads TGTGCCAGCAGCCAATCGGGACAGGGGGCGTCGGGGGAGCTGTTTTTC. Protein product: CASSQSGQGASGELFF.

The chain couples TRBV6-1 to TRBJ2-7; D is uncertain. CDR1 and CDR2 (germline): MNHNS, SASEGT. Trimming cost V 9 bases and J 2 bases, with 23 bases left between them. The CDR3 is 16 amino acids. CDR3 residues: CARKLKSDSRTYEQYF. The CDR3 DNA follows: TGTGCCAGAAAACTAAAATCGGATTCTAGGACCTACGAGCAGTACTTC.

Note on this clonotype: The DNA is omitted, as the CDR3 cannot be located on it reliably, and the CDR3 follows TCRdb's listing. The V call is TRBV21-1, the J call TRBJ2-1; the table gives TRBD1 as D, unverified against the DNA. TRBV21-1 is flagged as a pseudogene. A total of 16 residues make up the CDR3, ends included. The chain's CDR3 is CASSKVGTGAHNEQFF.

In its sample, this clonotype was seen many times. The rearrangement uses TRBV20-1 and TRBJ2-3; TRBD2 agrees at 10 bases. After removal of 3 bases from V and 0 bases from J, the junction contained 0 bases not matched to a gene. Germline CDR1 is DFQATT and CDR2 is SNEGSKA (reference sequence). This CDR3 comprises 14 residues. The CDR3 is CSARTSGSTDTQYF. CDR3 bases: TGCAGTGCTAGGACTAGCGGGAGCACAGATACGCAGTATTTT.

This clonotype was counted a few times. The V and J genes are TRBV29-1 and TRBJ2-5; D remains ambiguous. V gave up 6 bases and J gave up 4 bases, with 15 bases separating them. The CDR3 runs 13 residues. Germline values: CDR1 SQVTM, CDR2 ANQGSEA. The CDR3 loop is CSVLPYVGETQYF. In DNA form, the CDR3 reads TGCAGCGTCCTACCATACGTGGGAGAGACCCAGTACTTC.

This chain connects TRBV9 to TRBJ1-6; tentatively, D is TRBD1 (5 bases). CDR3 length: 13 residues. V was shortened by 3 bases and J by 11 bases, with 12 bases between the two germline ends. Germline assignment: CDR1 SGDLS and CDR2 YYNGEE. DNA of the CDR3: TGTGCCAGCAGCGCAGAGGGGTGGACACCCCTCCACTTT. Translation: CASSAEGWTPLHF.

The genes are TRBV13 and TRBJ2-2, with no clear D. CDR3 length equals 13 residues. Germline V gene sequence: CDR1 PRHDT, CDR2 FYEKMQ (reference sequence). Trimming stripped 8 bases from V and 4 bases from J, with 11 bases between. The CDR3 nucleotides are TGTGCCAGCGGAAACCCGGGCACCGGGGAGCTGTTTTTT. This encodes CASGNPGTGELFF.

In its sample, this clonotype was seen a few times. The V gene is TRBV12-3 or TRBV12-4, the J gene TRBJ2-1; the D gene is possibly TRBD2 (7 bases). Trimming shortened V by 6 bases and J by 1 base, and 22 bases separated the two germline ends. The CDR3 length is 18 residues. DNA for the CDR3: TGTGCCAGCAGCCCCCGGGGGGCGGGAAGTTATTCCTACAATGAGCAGTTCTTC. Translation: CASSPRGAGSYSYNEQFF.